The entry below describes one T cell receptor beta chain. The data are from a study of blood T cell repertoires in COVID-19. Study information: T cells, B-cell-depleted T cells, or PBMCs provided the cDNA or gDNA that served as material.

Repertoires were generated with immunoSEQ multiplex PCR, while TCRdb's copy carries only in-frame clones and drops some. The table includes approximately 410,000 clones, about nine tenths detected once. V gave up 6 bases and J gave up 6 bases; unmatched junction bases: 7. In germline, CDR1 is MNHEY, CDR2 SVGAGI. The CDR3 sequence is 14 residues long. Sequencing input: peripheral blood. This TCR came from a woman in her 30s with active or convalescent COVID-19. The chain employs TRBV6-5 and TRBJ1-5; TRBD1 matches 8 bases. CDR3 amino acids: CASREAGGFQPQHF. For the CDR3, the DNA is TGTGCCAGCAGGGAGGCAGGGGGCTTTCAGCCCCAGCATTTT.